This T cell receptor (beta chain) originates from a study of PD-1 blockade in classical Hodgkin lymphoma. Study conclusions and caveats: Baseline diversity resembling that of newly diagnosed patients was seen in complete responders.

About this clone itself: Antigen unknown.

Germline assignment: CDR1 SGDLS and CDR2 YYNGEE. Deletions cut 3 bases from V and 0 bases from J, with 9 bases between. CDR3 length: 14 amino acids. Time point: cycle 4 day 1 (C4D1), after around six weeks of nivolumab. Every single patient, without exception, relapsed after autologous stem cell transplantation, and brentuximab vedotin exposure varied. TCRdb's copy holds only in-frame clones and misses some; the assay was immunoSEQ multiplex PCR. The sample yields 31,000 or so clones, less than 75% seen once. This rearrangement joins TRBV9 to TRBJ1-2, with D possibly being TRBD1 (5 bases). Sequences were derived from peripheral blood mononuclear cells (PBMCs), sampled before the fourth cycle of nivolumab. The TCR originated in a human donor with classical Hodgkin lymphoma. CDR3 nucleotides: TGTGCCAGCAGCGCGGGGGACTCTAACTATGGCTACACCTTC. It yields the protein CASSAGDSNYGYTF.